The T cell receptor beta chain described here comes from a study of blood T cell repertoires in COVID-19 (TCRdb year 2020). Describing the broader study: Collaborator samples came from the United States, Italy and Spain and covered acute and convalescent phases of COVID-19. The material from the prospective study consisted of cDNA or gDNA derived from T cells, B-cell-depleted T cells, or PBMCs. Subjects who had been exposed to COVID-19, were actively infected with it, or had recovered from it provided the deeply sampled blood TCRbeta repertoires that made up the dataset. A freely available public database, intended as a resource for researchers studying the immune response to SARS-CoV-2, is where the repertoires were released. Samples came from the ongoing ImmuneRACE study (first 160 participants) plus 1,254 subjects from 6 global collaborators. The sample metadata nearly always contained a de-identified subject ID, COVID-19 status, age in years and sex. HLA class I and class II types, where available, came from metadata supplied by the sample provider rather than from assay-based typing.

The trim is 6 bases for V and 5 bases for J, with a gap of 17 bases between the germline ends. The germline V gene (reference sequence) supplies CDR1 MNHEY and CDR2 SMNVEV. The CDR3 runs 15 amino acids, cysteine and phenylalanine included. Left in the record is the CDR3 DNA by itself, 45 bases read in frame from the first base. Concerning this clone: The antigen it binds to is not known. No much larger clonotype is one base removed from it; base qualities were not supplied.

TCRbeta CDR3 regions were amplified from genomic DNA using the immunoSEQ Assay, a bias-controlled multiplex PCR. On the authors' methods: Nucleated cell counts per sample were estimated from amplification of reference gene primers within the assay. To quantify the absolute abundance of each unique TCRbeta CDR3 rearrangement, sequence reads were collapsed and filtered. For each sample, productive Simpson clonality was calculated by taking the square root of Simpson's diversity index across productive rearrangements. TCRdb stores this immuneACCESS table with in-frame sequences only. Part of the clones is absent; in the studies checked, under half of the shortfall reflects unresolved V genes, and no reason is known for the rest. From that table come the V and J calls and clone size; the DNA was used to work out D and trimming. The sample table records 29,000 or so clones; roughly 90% of these occur just once. The top ten constitute roughly 3.9% of the sample.

General conclusions and limits of the study: How much clinical and demographic metadata was included differed by source and by participant, and the metadata was provided uncurated.

Collaborating institutions collected whole blood in K2EDTA tubes following their own protocols. Collaborator samples were shipped for TCRbeta analysis as frozen whole blood, isolated PBMCs, or DNA extracted from either sample type. Sequencing was performed on peripheral blood. The source is a human donor in a cohort sampled during active COVID-19. Here the chain combines TRBV27 and TRBJ1-5, with the D gene not clear enough to name. The bases read TGTGCCAGCAGCTTAGGGCCCGGAGGTCATCAGCCCCAGCATTTT. It specifies CASSLGPGGHQPQHF.